The 30 T cell receptor beta chains in this list originate from one sample, sequenced in a study of blood T cell repertoires in COVID-19. Profiled with immunoSEQ multiplex PCR; TCRdb holds only in-frame clones, not every one. The sample lists some 240,000 clones, around 83% occurring once. The source material was peripheral blood. The source of these receptors is a woman between 40 and 55 years old who had recovered from COVID-19.

The table lists this clone with a few counts. This chain connects TRBV6-5 to TRBJ1-1; TRBD1 aligns across 7 bases. Germline lookup yields CDR1 MNHEY and CDR2 SVGAGI. The V segment lost 6 bases and the J segment 5 bases; nucleotides outside the gene matches: 9. The length of the CDR3 is 14 residues. The DNA of the CDR3 is TGTGCCAGCAGGGATAGACAGGGTGGGACTGAAGCTTTCTTT. Its protein product is CASRDRQGGTEAFF.

The chain links TRBV18 to TRBJ1-4; D may be TRBD1 (5 bases). The V gene's germline CDR1 is KGHSH and CDR2 LQKENI. The CDR3 is 14 residues long. Trimming took off 1 base at V and 2 bases at J, with 5 bases between the two ends. The CDR3 loop is CASSPQGTNEKLFF. CDR3 DNA sequence: TGTGCCAGCTCACCACAGGGGACTAATGAAAAACTGTTTTTT.

The chain is built from TRBV6-2 or TRBV6-3 and TRBJ1-6, with 7 bases that match TRBD1. The CDR3 totals 17 residues. CDR1 and CDR2 (germline): MNHEY, SVGEGT. The ends lost 3 bases at V and 0 bases at J; junction bases unmatched: 5. The CDR3 spells CASSYSRTGSYNSPLHF. The CDR3 nucleotides read TGTGCCAGCAGTTATTCACGGACAGGCTCCTATAATTCACCCCTCCACTTT.

The rearrangement uses TRBV5-6 and TRBJ1-6; 10 bases match TRBD1. V shed 7 bases, J shed 6 bases, and the junction held 7 bases outside the gene matches. CDR3 length: 15 residues. Germline CDR1 reads SGHDT; CDR2 reads YYEEEE. The CDR3 DNA reads TGTGCCAGCTCGAGTGGGGACAGGGGTAATTCACCCCTCCACTTT. Its protein is CASSSGDRGNSPLHF.

This chain's CDR3 is CASSSAPGTQYF. The CDR3 region has the DNA TGTGCCAGCAGTTCAGCGCCGGGTACGCAGTATTTT. The chain joins TRBV6-2 or TRBV6-3 to TRBJ2-3; D is ambiguous. V gave up 4 bases and J gave up 8 bases, with 10 bases separating them. The germline CDR1 and CDR2 sequences are MNHEY and SVGEGT. The CDR3 totals 12 residues.

The chain carries TRBV6-1 and TRBJ1-2; D might be TRBD1 (6 bases). The CDR3 loop spans 13 amino acids. The germline V gene has CDR1 MNHNS and CDR2 SASEGT. The germline V and J ends were trimmed by 2 bases and 7 bases, with 11 bases remaining between them. The CDR3 region has the DNA TGTGCCAGCAGTGAATCACAGGGCGGTGGCTACACCTTC. It encodes CASSESQGGGYTF.

The J gene is TRBJ1-1, the V gene TRBV19; D is unclear. The germline V and J ends were trimmed by 8 bases and 4 bases, with 8 bases remaining between them. The length of the CDR3 is 11 residues. Germline values: CDR1 LNHDA, CDR2 SQIVND (reference sequence). The CDR3 spells CASDGGTEAFF. Written as DNA, the CDR3 is TGTGCCAGTGACGGAGGCACTGAAGCTTTCTTT. The full variable domain, in which reference TRBV19 and TRBJ1-1 provide the parts outside the CDR3, is DGGITQSPKYLFRKEGQNVTLSCEQNLNHDAMYWYRQDPGQGLRLIYYSQIVNDFQKGDIAEGYSVSREKKESFPLTVTSAQKNPTAFYLCASDGGTEAFFGQGTRLTVV.

This chain uses TRBV19 with TRBJ2-7, with a tentative D call TRBD1 (6 bases). Germline lookup yields CDR1 LNHDA and CDR2 SQIVND (reference sequence). Between the trimmed V and J ends, which lost 1 base and 5 bases, there was a span of 15 bases. This CDR3 has 15 residues. CDR3 in DNA: TGTGCCAGTAGTATAGGGGGGCCAGGGAGCCACGAGCAGTACTTC. Translated: CASSIGGPGSHEQYF.

This clone was detected once. The CDR3 DNA is TGTGCCAGCAGTTCCAAATCAAATCAGCCCCAGCATTTT. Its protein is CASSSKSNQPQHF. The chain has TRBV12-3 or TRBV12-4 and TRBJ1-5; no firm D call. This CDR3 is built from 13 residues. The V end was cut by 4 bases, the J end by 4 bases, with 8 bases between.

The chain carries TRBV10-3 and TRBJ2-1; TRBD2 matches 11 bases. V trimming: 0 bases; J trimming: 3 bases; junction bases outside the gene matches: 4. CDR1 ENHRY and CDR2 SYGVKD come from the germline V gene. This CDR3 is 17 amino acids long. CDR3 loop: CAISESSLAGGYNEQFF. CDR3 sequence (DNA): TGTGCCATCAGTGAGTCGAGCCTAGCGGGGGGCTACAATGAGCAGTTCTTC.

The V and J genes are TRBV3-1 (or the pseudogene TRBV3-2) and TRBJ2-7; D possibly corresponds to TRBD2 (7 bases). V was trimmed by 5 bases and J by 6 bases, leaving 14 bases between them. This CDR3 region has 13 residues. Germline CDR1 reads LGHDT; CDR2 reads YNNKEL (reference sequence). The CDR3 region has the DNA TGTGCCAGCAGCTATGGGGGGGCTTTCGAGCAGTACTTC. Amino acid sequence: CASSYGGAFEQYF.

The J gene is TRBJ2-5, the V gene TRBV5-4; 10 nucleotides align to TRBD2. From germline, CDR1 is SGHNT and CDR2 YYREEE (reference sequence). The CDR3 loop spans 16 amino acids. Trimming at V came to 1 base and at J to 4 bases, leaving 7 bases not matched to a gene. CDR3 sequence: CASSLTSGALGETQYF. The CDR3 DNA is TGTGCCAGCAGCTTGACTAGCGGGGCTTTAGGAGAGACCCAGTACTTC.

A single count supports this clone. V usage is TRBV3-1 (or the pseudogene TRBV3-2) and J usage is TRBJ2-5; 9 bases line up with TRBD2. Germline trimming cut 2 bases from V and 5 bases from J; bases unmatched to any gene: 9. CDR1 is LGHDT and CDR2 is YNNKEL in the germline V gene (reference sequence). The CDR3 covers 16 residues. The CDR3 spells CASSQSLAGGQETQYF. Here the CDR3 DNA reads TGTGCCAGCAGCCAAAGCTTGGCGGGGGGGCAGGAGACCCAGTACTTC.

Only one count was recorded for this clone. The V and J genes are TRBV28 and TRBJ2-1; 7 nucleotides match TRBD1. This CDR3 spans 15 amino acids. Germline V gives CDR1 MDHEN, CDR2 SYDVKM. Trimming took 7 bases from V and 8 from J; bases not matched to a gene: 14. CDR3 coding DNA: TGTGCCAGCACCCTTTTTTCCGGGACAGTGGATGAGCAGTTCTTC. Translating it yields CASTLFSGTVDEQFF.

The genes are TRBV28 and TRBJ1-1; 8 bases line up with TRBD1. Germline CDR1 and CDR2: MDHEN and SYDVKM. Trimming cost V 3 bases and J 3 bases; bases outside gene matches: 6. The CDR3 is 15 residues long. The CDR3 coding sequence is TGTGCCAGCAGTTTCTCGGCAGGGGGCGACACTGAAGCTTTCTTT. Translated: CASSFSAGGDTEAFF.

This clone was observed a handful of times. This chain uses TRBV28 with TRBJ2-5; 10 bases match TRBD2. There are 14 residues in the CDR3. V shed 3 bases and J 3 bases; nucleotides not matched to a gene: 1. Germline V gives CDR1 MDHEN, CDR2 SYDVKM. CDR3 coding DNA: TGTGCCAGCAGTTTTGGACTAGCGGAAGAGACCCAGTACTTC. This translates into CASSFGLAEETQYF. Full variable domain (outside the CDR3, taken from reference TRBV28 and TRBJ2-5): DVKVTQSSRYLVKRTGEKVFLECVQDMDHENMFWYRQDPGLGLRLIYFSYDVKMKEKGDIPEGYSVSREKKERFSLILESASTNQTSMYLCASSFGLAEETQYFGPGTRLLVL.

V and J are TRBV30 and TRBJ2-2; D might be TRBD2 (6 bases). The length of the CDR3 is 14 residues. V was clipped by 3 bases and J by 3 bases, with 11 bases between them. CDR1 is GTSNPN and CDR2 is SVGIG in the germline V gene (reference sequence). The CDR3: CAWRVSGDTGELFF. The CDR3 DNA reads as TGTGCCTGGAGAGTGTCGGGGGACACCGGGGAGCTGTTTTTT.

V gene TRBV6-4 combines with J gene TRBJ1-1; the match to TRBD1 covers 9 bases. V lost 8 bases to trimming and J lost 9 bases; unmatched junction nucleotides: 16. The CDR3 covers 15 residues. The V gene's germline CDR1 is MRHNA and CDR2 SNTAGT. The CDR3 sequence: CASPGTGNDPIQAFF. As DNA, the CDR3 is TGTGCCAGCCCCGGGACAGGGAACGATCCTATCCAAGCTTTCTTT.

This chain links TRBV6-5 with TRBJ1-1, with 8 positions matching TRBD1. Looked up from germline, CDR1 is MNHEY and CDR2 is SVGAGI. CDR3 size: 15 residues. V was pared by 0 bases and J by 5 bases, with 5 bases of the junction left unmatched. The chain's CDR3 is CASSYSGQGGTEAFF. CDR3 nucleotides: TGTGCCAGCAGTTACTCAGGACAGGGTGGGACTGAAGCTTTCTTT.

The CDR3 loop is CSVSEESGNTIYF. DNA of the CDR3: TGCAGCGTGAGCGAGGAATCCGGAAACACCATATATTTT. The chain employs TRBV29-1 and TRBJ1-3; D call uncertain. This CDR3 has 13 amino acids. V lost 6 bases, J lost 4 bases, and 13 bases lay in between. Germline V gene lookup returns CDR1 SQVTM and CDR2 ANQGSEA. The full variable domain, in which reference TRBV29-1 and TRBJ1-3 provide the parts outside the CDR3, is SAVISQKPSRDICQRGTSLTIQCQVDSQVTMMFWYRQQPGQSLTLIATANQGSEATYESGFVIDKFPISRPNLTFSTLTVSNMSPEDSSIYLCSVSEESGNTIYFGEGSWLTVV.

In this sample, this clone turned up once. V and J are TRBV18 and TRBJ2-7; D is perhaps TRBD2 (6 bases). Germline lookup yields CDR1 KGHSH and CDR2 LQKENI. The CDR3 spans 17 residues. V was cut by 3 bases and J by 1 base, with 19 bases left in between. Written as DNA, the CDR3 is TGTGCCAGCTCACCCCGTTCCCTTATCGGGGGATCCTACGAGCAGTACTTC. This sequence encodes CASSPRSLIGGSYEQYF.

This chain connects TRBV18 to TRBJ1-6; D gene uncertain. Deletions cut 2 bases from V and 0 bases from J, with 8 bases between. CDR1 is KGHSH, CDR2 LQKENI, per germline. CDR3 size: 16 residues. The CDR3 loop is CASSPIGSSYNSPLHF. The CDR3 DNA sequence: TGTGCCAGCTCACCAATAGGGAGCTCCTATAATTCACCCCTCCACTTT.

The chain joins TRBV3-1 (or the pseudogene TRBV3-2) to TRBJ1-6; D uncertain. Looked up from germline, CDR1 is LGHDT and CDR2 is YNNKEL (reference sequence). This CDR3 has 16 residues. V was shortened by 1 base and J by 7 bases, with 14 bases between the two germline ends. The CDR3 sequence is CASSQGITSVNSPLHF. Written as DNA, the CDR3 is TGTGCCAGCAGCCAAGGAATCACATCTGTGAATTCACCCCTCCACTTT.

The chain joins TRBV27 to TRBJ1-6, with TRBD1 identical over 7 bases. V dropped 5 bases and J dropped 4; count of bases not matched to a gene: 8. This CDR3 is 16 amino acids long. From germline, CDR1 is MNHEY and CDR2 SMNVEV (reference sequence). The CDR3 DNA follows: TGTGCCAGCAGTACCGGGACAGCCTATTATAATTCACCCCTCCACTTT. Amino acids: CASSTGTAYYNSPLHF.

V usage is TRBV3-1 (or the pseudogene TRBV3-2) and J usage is TRBJ2-1, with 8 bases fitting TRBD2. The V and J ends lost 2 bases and 6 bases, in that order; junction bases with no gene match: 9. Germline V gene lookup returns CDR1 LGHDT and CDR2 YNNKEL (reference sequence). The CDR3 loop spans 16 amino acids. DNA of the CDR3: TGTGCCAGCAGCCAAAACGCGGGGGGAGTTCCCAATGAGCAGTTCTTC. Its protein is CASSQNAGGVPNEQFF.

V gene TRBV28 combines with J gene TRBJ1-6; 7 bases line up with TRBD1. The CDR3 sequence is 14 residues long. The V segment lost 6 bases and the J segment 17 bases; nucleotides outside the gene matches: 16. The V gene's germline CDR1 is MDHEN and CDR2 SYDVKM. CDR3 sequence: CASSLGQPPGWVHF. CDR3 DNA: TGTGCCAGCAGCTTGGGACAGCCTCCGGGTTGGGTCCACTTT.

This clone is a singleton in its sample. This chain links TRBV9 with TRBJ2-7; 7 bases align to TRBD2. In germline, CDR1 is SGDLS, CDR2 YYNGEE. CDR3 length: 17 amino acids. Losses at the gene ends were 4 bases for V and 0 bases for J; bases not matched to a gene: 13. The CDR3 is CASSPGSGLEYSYEQYF. The CDR3 DNA sequence: TGTGCCAGCAGCCCCGGCTCCGGACTAGAGTACTCCTACGAGCAGTACTTC.

The chain recombines TRBV7-2 with TRBJ2-5; TRBD1 agrees at 11 bases. The CDR3 is 14 amino acids. J lost 2 bases, V lost 5 bases, and 1 base had no gene match. Germline V gives CDR1 SGHTA, CDR2 FQGNSA. CDR3 nucleotide sequence: TGTGCCAGCAGCCGGGACAGGGGGCAAGAGACCCAGTACTTC. This gives the protein CASSRDRGQETQYF.

J is TRBJ1-1 and V is TRBV18; TRBD1 is a possible D gene (5 bases). Trimming left V 6 bases short and J 2 bases short, with 16 bases between. Germline V gene sequence: CDR1 KGHSH, CDR2 LQKENI. This CDR3 contains 15 residues. The CDR3 loop reads CASSPRETVNTEAFF. The CDR3 DNA sequence: TGTGCCAGCTCCCCAAGAGAGACAGTTAACACTGAAGCTTTCTTT. The complete variable domain, with remaining parts taken from reference TRBV18 and TRBJ1-1, reads NAGVMQNPRHLVRRRGQEARLRCSPMKGHSHVYWYRQLPEEGLKFMVYLQKENIIDESGMPKERFSAEFPKEGPSILRIQQVVRGDSAAYFCASSPRETVNTEAFFGQGTRLTVV.

The V call is TRBV24-1, the J call TRBJ2-7; D perhaps matches TRBD2 (5 bases). The CDR3 consists of 14 residues. Trimming stripped 3 bases from V and 1 base from J, with 9 bases between. Germline CDR1 KGHDR, CDR2 SFDVKD. Here the CDR3 reads CATSDTRGSYEQYF. The CDR3 nucleotides are TGTGCCACCAGTGATACGCGCGGGTCCTACGAGCAGTACTTC.